This T cell receptor beta chain was profiled in a study of OX40 agonist ivuxolimab in advanced cancers. Background on the study: A diagnosis of hepatocellular carcinoma, melanoma, renal cell or head and neck cancer was present in dose-escalation patients. Earlier anti-PD-1, anti-PD-L1 or anti-CTLA-4 therapy was permitted; about 38% had received some. Study-wide results and caveats: Normalized expansion of T-cell clones was also low for some nonresponders.

The CDR3 contains 13 residues. Some clones are missing from TCRdb's copy, which holds only in-frame ones; the method was immunoSEQ multiplex PCR. The sample includes about 76,000 clones, 70% to 90% of them seen just once. Concerning this clone itself: What it binds is not known.

The receptor was derived from an adult with an advanced solid tumor such as melanoma, head and neck, liver or kidney cancer. The sequenced sample was CD4+ or CD8+ T cells sorted from blood, obtained in a trial of the OX40 agonist ivuxolimab. This chain links TRBV21-1 with TRBJ1-1; whether TRBD1, the table's D call, matches the DNA was not checked. TRBV21-1 is annotated as a pseudogene. The CDR3 reads CASTDRVRTEAFF. DNA of the CDR3: TGTGCCAGCACCGACAGGGTCCGGACTGAAGCTTTCTTT.